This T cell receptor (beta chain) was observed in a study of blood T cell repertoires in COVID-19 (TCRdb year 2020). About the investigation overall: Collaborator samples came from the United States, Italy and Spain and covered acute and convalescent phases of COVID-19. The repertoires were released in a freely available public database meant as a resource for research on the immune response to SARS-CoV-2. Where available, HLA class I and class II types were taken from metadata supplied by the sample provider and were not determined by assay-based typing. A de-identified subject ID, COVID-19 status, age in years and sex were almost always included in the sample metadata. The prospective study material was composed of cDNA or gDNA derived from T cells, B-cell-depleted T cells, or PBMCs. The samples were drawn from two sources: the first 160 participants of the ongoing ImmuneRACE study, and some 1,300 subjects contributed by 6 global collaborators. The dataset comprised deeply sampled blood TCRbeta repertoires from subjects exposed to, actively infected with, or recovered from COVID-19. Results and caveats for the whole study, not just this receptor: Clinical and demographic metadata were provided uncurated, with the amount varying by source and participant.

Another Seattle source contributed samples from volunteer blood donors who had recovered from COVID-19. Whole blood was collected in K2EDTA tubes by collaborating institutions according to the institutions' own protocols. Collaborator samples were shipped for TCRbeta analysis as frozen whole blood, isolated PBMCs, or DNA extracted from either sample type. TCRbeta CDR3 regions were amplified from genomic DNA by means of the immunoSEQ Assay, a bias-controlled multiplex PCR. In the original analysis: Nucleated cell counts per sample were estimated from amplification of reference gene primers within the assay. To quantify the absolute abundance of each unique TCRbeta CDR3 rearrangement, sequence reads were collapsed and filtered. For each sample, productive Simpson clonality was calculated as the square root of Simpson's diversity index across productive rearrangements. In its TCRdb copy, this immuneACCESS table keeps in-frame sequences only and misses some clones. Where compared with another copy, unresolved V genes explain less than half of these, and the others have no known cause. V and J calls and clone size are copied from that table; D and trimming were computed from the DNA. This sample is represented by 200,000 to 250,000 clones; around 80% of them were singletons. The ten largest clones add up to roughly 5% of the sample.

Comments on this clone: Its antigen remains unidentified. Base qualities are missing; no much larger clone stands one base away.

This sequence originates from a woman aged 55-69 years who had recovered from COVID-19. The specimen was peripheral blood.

CDR3 region: CASSTQGTNQPQHF. In nucleotides, the sequence is TGTGCCAGCAGTACTCAGGGTACCAATCAGCCCCAGCATTTT. The rearrangement joined TRBV2 to TRBJ1-5; TRBD1 is perhaps the D gene, given 5 matching bases. Measured from the cysteine to the phenylalanine, the CDR3 is 14 residues long. CDR3 DNA only is kept here, 42 bases in frame from base 1. The germline V gene specifies SNHLY as CDR1 and FYNNEI as CDR2. Relative to germline, V is 5 bases shorter and J is 3 bases shorter, with 11 bases between their ends.